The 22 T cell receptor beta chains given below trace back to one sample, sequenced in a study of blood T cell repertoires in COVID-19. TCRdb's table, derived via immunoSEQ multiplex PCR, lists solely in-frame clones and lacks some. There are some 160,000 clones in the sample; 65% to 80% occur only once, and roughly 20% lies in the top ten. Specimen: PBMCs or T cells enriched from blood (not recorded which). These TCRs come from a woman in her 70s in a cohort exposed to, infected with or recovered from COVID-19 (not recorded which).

CDR3 nucleotides: TGTGCCGCAGGACAGGGGGCGGAAGATACGCAGTATTTT. Translated: CAAGQGAEDTQYF. The chain uses TRBV28 and TRBJ2-3; 11 positions match TRBD1. This CDR3 comprises 13 residues. The ends lost 11 bases at V and 5 bases at J; junction bases unmatched: 6. Germline CDR1 and CDR2: MDHEN and SYDVKM. Using reference TRBV28 and TRBJ2-3 for the parts outside the CDR3, the full variable domain is DVKVTQSSRYLVKRTGEKVFLECVQDMDHENMFWYRQDPGLGLRLIYFSYDVKMKEKGDIPEGYSVSREKKERFSLILESASTNQTSMYLCAAGQGAEDTQYFGPGTRLTVL.

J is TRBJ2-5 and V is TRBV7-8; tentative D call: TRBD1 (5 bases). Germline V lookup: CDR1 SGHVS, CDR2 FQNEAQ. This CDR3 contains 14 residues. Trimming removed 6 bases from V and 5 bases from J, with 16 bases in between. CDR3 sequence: CASSERGLGETQYF. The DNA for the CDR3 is TGTGCCAGCAGTGAAAGGGGTTTAGGGGAGACCCAGTACTTC. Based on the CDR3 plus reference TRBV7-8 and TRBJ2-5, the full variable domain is GAGVSQSPRYKVAKRGQDVALRCDPISGHVSLFWYQQALGQGPEFLTYFQNEAQLDKSGLPSDRFFAERPEGSVSTLKIQRTQQEDSAVYLCASSERGLGETQYFGPGTRLLVL.

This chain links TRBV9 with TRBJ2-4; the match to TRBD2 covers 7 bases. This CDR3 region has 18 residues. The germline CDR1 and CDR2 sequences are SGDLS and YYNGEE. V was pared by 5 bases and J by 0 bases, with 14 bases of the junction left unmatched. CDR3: CASRPPPEGGPAKNIQYF. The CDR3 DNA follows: TGTGCCAGCAGACCCCCACCCGAGGGAGGGCCAGCCAAAAACATTCAGTACTTC.

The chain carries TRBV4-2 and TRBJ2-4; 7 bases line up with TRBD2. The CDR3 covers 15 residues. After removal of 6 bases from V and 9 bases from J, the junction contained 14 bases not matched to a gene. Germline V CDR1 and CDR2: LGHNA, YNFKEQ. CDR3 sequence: CASSRGGREIGIQYF. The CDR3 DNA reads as TGTGCCAGCAGTCGGGGCGGGCGGGAGATAGGCATTCAGTACTTC.

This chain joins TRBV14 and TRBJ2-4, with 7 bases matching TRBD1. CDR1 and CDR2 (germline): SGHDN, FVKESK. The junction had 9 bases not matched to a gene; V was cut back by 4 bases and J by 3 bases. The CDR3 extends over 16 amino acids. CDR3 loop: CASSRGTVWGKNIQYF. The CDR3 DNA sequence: TGTGCCAGCAGCCGAGGGACAGTGTGGGGCAAAAACATTCAGTACTTC.

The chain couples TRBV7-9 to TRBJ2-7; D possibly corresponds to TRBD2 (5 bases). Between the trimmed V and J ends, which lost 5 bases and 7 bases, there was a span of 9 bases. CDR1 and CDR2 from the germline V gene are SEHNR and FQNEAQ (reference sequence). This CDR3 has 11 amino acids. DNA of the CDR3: TGTGCCAGCAGCCTGCCGGGAGAGCAGTACTTC. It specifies CASSLPGEQYF.

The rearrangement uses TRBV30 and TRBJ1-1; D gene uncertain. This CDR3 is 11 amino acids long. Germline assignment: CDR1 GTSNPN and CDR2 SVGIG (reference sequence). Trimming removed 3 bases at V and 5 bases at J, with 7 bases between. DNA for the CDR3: TGTGCCTGGAGCTCCTATACTGAAGCTTTCTTT. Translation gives CAWSSYTEAFF.

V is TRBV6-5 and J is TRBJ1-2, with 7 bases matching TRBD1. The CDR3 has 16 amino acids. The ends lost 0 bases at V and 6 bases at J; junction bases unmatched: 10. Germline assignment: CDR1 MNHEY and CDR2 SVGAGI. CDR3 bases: TGTGCCAGCAGTTACTCGGCTTTACAGGGGAGAGATGGCTACACCTTC. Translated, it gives CASSYSALQGRDGYTF.

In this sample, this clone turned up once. The CDR3 sequence is CASSRSQGAFSEAFF. The CDR3 DNA sequence: TGTGCCAGTAGCCGTAGTCAGGGGGCGTTCTCTGAAGCTTTCTTT. V and J are TRBV19 and TRBJ1-1; TRBD1 matches 8 bases. J was trimmed by 6 bases and V by 6 bases; bases with no gene match: 12. Germline V gives CDR1 LNHDA, CDR2 SQIVND (reference sequence). There are 15 residues in the CDR3.

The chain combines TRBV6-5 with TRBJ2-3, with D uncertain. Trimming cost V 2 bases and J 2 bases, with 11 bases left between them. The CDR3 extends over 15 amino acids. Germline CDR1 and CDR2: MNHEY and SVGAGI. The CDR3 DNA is TGTGCCAGCAGTTACACAGTATCAACCACAGATACGCAGTATTTT. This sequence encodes CASSYTVSTTDTQYF.

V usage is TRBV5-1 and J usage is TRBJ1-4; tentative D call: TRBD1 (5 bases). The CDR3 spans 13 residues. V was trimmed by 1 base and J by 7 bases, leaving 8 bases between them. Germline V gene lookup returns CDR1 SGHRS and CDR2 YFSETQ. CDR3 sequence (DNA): TGCGCCAGCAGCTTGCGACAGCCTGAAAAACTGTTTTTT. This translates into CASSLRQPEKLFF.

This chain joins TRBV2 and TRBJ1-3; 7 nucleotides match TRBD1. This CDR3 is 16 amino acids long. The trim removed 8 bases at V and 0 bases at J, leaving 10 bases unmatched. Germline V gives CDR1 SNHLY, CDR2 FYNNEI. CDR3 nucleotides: TGTGCCAGCTCCGGGGACAGATTCAGCTCTGGAAACACCATATATTTT. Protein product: CASSGDRFSSGNTIYF.

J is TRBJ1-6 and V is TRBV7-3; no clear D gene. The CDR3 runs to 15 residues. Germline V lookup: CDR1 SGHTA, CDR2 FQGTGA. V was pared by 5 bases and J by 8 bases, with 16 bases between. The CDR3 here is CASSLNSLGYSPLHF. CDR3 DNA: TGTGCCAGCAGCCTGAACAGTTTAGGTTATTCACCCCTCCACTTT.

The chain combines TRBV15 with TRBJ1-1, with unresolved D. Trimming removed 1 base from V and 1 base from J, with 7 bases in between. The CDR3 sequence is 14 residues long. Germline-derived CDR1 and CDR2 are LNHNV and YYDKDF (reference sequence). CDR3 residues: CATSRGDTNTEAFF. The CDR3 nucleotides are TGTGCCACCAGCAGAGGCGACACGAACACTGAAGCTTTCTTT.

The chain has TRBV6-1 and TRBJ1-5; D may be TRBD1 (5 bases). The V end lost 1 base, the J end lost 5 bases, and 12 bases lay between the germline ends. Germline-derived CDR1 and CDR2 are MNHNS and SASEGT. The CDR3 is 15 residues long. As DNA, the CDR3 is TGTGCCAGCAGTGAAGTAGGGAGGGACTATCAGCCCCAGCATTTT. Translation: CASSEVGRDYQPQHF.

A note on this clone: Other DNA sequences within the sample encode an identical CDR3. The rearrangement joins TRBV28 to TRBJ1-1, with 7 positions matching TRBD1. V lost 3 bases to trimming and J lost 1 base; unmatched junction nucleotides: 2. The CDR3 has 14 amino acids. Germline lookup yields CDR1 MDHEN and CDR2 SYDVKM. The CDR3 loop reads CASSFNRGNTEAFF. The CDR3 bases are TGTGCCAGCAGTTTCAACAGGGGGAACACTGAAGCTTTCTTT.

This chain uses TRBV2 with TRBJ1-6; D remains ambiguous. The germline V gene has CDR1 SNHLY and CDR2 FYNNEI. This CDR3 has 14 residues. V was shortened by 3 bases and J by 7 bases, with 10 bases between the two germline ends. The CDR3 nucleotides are TGTGCCAGCAGTGAGGGCTGGGAGAATTCACCCCTCCACTTT. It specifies CASSEGWENSPLHF.

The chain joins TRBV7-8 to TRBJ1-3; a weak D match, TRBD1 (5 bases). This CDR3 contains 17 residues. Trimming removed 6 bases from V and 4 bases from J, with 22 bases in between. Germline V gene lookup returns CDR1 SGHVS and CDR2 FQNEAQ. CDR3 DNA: TGTGCCAGCAGGATAACCGACAGCGGGTATGTGGGAAACACCATATATTTT. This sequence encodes CASRITDSGYVGNTIYF.

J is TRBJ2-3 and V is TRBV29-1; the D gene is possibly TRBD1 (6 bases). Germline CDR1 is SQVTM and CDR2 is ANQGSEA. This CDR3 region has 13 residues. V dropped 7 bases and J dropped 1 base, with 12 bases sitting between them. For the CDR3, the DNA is TGCAGCGCTCATCCAGGGGGCACAGATACGCAGTATTTT. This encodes CSAHPGGTDTQYF.

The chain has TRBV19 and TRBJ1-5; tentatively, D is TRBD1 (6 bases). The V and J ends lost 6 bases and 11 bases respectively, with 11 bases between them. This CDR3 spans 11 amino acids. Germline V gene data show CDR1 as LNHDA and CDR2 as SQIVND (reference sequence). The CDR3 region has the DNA TGTGCCAGTAGGGAGGGGGGGGCCCAGCATTTT. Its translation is CASREGGAQHF.

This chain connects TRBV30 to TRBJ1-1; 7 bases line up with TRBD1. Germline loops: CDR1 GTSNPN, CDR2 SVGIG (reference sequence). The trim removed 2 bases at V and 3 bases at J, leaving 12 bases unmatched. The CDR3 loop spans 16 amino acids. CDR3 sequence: CAWSFGGLRGHTEAFF. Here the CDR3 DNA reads TGTGCCTGGAGTTTTGGCGGTCTAAGGGGGCACACTGAAGCTTTCTTT.

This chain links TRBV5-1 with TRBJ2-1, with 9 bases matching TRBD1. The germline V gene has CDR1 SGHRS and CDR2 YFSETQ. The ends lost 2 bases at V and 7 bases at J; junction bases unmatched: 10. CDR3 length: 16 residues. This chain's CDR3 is CASSFSPGQGVNEQFF. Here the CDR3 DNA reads TGCGCCAGCAGCTTCTCCCCGGGACAGGGCGTAAATGAGCAGTTCTTC.